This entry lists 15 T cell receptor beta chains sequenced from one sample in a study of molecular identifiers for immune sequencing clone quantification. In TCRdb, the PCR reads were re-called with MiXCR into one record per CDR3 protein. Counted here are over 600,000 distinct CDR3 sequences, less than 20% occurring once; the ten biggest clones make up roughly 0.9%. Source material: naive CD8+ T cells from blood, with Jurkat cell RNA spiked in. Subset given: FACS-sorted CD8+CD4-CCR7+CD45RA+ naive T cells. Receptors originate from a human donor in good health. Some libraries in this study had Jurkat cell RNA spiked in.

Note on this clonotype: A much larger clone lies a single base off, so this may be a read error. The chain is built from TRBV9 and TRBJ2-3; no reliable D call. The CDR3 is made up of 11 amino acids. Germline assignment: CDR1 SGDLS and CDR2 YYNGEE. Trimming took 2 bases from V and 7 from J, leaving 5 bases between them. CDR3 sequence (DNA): TGTGCCAGCAGCGTGGGTAATACGCAGTATTTT. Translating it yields CASSVGNTQYF. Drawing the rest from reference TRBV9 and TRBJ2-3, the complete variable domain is DSGVTQTPKHLITATGQRVTLRCSPRSGDLSVYWYQQSLDQGLQFLIQYYNGEERAKGNILERFSAQQFPDLHSELNLSSLELGDSALYFCASSVGNTQYFGPGTRLTVL.

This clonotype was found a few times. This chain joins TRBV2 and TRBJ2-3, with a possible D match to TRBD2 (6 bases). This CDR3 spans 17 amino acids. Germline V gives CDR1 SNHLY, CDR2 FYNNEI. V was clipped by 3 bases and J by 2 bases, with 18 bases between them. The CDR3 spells CASSDGRLVPNTDTQYF. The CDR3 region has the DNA TGTGCCAGCAGTGACGGGCGACTAGTGCCTAACACAGATACGCAGTATTTT.

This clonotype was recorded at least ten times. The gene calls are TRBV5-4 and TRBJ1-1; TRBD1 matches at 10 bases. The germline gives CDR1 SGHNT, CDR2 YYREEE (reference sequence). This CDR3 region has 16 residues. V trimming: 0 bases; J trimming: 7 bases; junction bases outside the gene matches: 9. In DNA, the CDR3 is TGTGCCAGCAGCTTGGGACAGGGGGCCAACTTAATTGAAGCTTTCTTT. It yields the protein CASSLGQGANLIEAFF.

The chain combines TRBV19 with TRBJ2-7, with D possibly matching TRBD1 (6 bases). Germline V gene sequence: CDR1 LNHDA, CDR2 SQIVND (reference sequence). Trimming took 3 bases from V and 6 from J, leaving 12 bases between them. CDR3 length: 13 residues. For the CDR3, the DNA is TGTGCCAGTAGTATTTGGGCAGGGGTCGAGCAGTACTTC. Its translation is CASSIWAGVEQYF.

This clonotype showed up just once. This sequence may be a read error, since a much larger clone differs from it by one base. CDR3 amino acids: CASSPGGGLSYEQYF. CDR3 sequence (DNA): TGCGCCAGCAGCCCGGGGGGGGGGCTCTCCTACGAGCAGTACTTC. This chain connects TRBV4-3 to TRBJ2-7, with 8 bases identical to TRBD2. The germline gives CDR1 LGHNA, CDR2 YSLEER. V trimming: 4 bases; J trimming: 0 bases; junction bases outside the gene matches: 5. The CDR3 is 15 amino acids.

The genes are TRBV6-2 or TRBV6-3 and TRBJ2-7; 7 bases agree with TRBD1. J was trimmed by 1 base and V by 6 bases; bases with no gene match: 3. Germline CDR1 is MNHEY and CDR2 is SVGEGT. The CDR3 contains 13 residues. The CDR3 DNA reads TGTGCCAGCAGAGAGGGGGCATCCTACGAGCAGTACTTC. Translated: CASREGASYEQYF.

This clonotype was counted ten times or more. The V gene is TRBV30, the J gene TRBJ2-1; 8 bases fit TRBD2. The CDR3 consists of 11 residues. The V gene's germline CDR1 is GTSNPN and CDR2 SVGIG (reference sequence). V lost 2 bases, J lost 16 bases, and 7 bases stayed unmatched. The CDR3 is CAWSPGLGEFF. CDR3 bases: TGTGCCTGGAGTCCGGGACTAGGGGAATTCTTC.

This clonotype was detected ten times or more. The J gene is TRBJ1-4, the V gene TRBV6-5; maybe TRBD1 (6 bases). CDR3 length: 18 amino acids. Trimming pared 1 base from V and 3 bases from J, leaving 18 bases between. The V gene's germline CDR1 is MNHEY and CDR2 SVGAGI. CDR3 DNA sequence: TGTGCCAGCAGTTACTACCCTCTAACAGGGATGGCTAATGAAAAACTGTTTTTT. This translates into CASSYYPLTGMANEKLFF.

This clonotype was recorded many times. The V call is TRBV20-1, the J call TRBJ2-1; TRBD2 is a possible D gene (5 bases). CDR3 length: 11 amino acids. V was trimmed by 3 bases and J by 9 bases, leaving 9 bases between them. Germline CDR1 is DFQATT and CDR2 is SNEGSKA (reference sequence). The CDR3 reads CSAREVGEQFF. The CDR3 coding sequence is TGCAGTGCTAGGGAGGTTGGTGAGCAGTTCTTC.

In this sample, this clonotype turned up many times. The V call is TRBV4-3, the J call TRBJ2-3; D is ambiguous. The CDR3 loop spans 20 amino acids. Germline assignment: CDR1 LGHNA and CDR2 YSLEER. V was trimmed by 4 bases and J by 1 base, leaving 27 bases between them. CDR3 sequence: CASSRRVVGAGVGRTDTQYF. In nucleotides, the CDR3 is TGCGCCAGCAGCCGCCGAGTGGTAGGAGCCGGAGTTGGACGCACAGATACGCAGTATTTT.

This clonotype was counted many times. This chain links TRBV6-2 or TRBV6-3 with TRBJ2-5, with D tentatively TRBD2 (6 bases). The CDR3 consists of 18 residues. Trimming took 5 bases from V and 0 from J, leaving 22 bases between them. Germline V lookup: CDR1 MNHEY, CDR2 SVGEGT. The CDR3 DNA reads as TGTGCCAGCAGTATCGACGATTGGGGGTCGGGGGACCAAGAGACCCAGTACTTC. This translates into CASSIDDWGSGDQETQYF.

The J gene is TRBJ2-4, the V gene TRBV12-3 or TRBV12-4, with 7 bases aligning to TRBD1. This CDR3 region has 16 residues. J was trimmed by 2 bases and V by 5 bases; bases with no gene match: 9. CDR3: CASSTPGQDSKNIQYF. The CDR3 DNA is TGTGCCAGCAGTACCCCTGGACAGGATTCCAAAAACATTCAGTACTTC.

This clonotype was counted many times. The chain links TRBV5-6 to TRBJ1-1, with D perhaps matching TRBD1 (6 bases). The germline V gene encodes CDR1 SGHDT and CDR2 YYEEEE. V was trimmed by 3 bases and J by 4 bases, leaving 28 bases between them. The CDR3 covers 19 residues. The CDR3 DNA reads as TGTGCCAGCAGCTCCCTCGGACACAGGGTCACTTTCTCGAGCACTGAAGCTTTCTTT. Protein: CASSSLGHRVTFSSTEAFF. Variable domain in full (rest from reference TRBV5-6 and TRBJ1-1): DAGVTQSPTHLIKTRGQQVTLRCSPKSGHDTVSWYQQALGQGPQFIFQYYEEEERQRGNFPDRFSGHQFPNYSSELNVNALLLGDSALYLCASSSLGHRVTFSSTEAFFGQGTRLTVV.

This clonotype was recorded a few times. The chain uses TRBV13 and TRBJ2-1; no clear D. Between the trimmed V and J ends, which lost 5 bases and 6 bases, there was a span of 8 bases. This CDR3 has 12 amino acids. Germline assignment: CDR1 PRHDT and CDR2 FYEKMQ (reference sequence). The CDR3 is CASSLLVNEQFF. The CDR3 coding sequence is TGTGCCAGCAGCCTCCTTGTCAATGAGCAGTTCTTC.

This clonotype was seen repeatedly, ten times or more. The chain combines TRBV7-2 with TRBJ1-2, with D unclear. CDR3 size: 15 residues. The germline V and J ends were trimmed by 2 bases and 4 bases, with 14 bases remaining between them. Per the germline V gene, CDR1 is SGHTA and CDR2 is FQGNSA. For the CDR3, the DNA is TGTGCCAGCAGCTTACAGGTTCCACCTACCTATGGCTACACCTTC. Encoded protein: CASSLQVPPTYGYTF.